The next 3 T cell receptor beta chains were all read from a single sample in a study of T cells in Graves' hyperthyroidism and ophthalmopathy (dated by TCRdb to the late 2010s). Library construction relied on multiplex PCR. Sequencing instrument: Illumina HiSeq 2000. TCR beta CDR3 regions were amplified from RNA transcripts. For the first round of RT-PCR on the TCR CDR3, the HTBI primer set was used together with the Qiagen OneStep RT-PCR kit. The public reads were run again by TCRdb, first through fastp at Q25 and then through MiXCR, and only productive beta chains were kept. Every CDR3 protein is listed once, alongside the most common genes and DNA of its rows. Recorded for this sample are under 650,000 distinct CDR3 sequences; roughly 17% of them occurred a single time. The top ten hold 3.8% of the sample. The source material was blood. The receptors were gathered from a young woman with Graves' hyperthyroidism.

This clonotype was detected only a few times. The rearrangement joins TRBV10-2 to TRBJ2-1, with 12 bases lining up with TRBD2. CDR3 length equals 13 residues. Germline V gives CDR1 WSHSY, CDR2 SAAADI. V dropped 8 bases and J dropped 6; count of bases not matched to a gene: 2. The CDR3 coding sequence is TGCGCCAGCGCACTAGCGGGGGGCAATGAGCAGTTCTTC. Translating gives CASALAGGNEQFF.

Only a few counts were recorded for this clonotype. This CDR3 is missing its conserved last phenylalanine or tryptophan, likely due to a read error. CDR3 region: CSASLDGLNQPQHS. The CDR3 DNA follows: TGCAGTGCTAGTCTCGACGGTCTCAATCAGCCCCAGCATTCT. The chain couples TRBV20-1 to TRBJ1-5; D is unresolved. Germline assignment: CDR1 DFQATT and CDR2 SNEGSKA (reference sequence). The CDR3 consists of 14 residues. The V gene lost 3 bases and the J gene lost 3 bases, with 12 bases spanning the gap.

Many counts were recorded for this clonotype. The rearrangement links TRBV6-2 or TRBV6-3 to TRBJ2-1, with 8 positions matching TRBD1. After removal of 6 bases from V and 6 bases from J, the junction contained 13 bases not matched to a gene. The CDR3 has 16 amino acids. CDR1 MNHEY and CDR2 SVGEGT come from the germline V gene. The DNA of the CDR3 is TGTGCCAGCAGGCGACGGACAGGGCGAACGATCAATGAGCAGTTCTTC. This codes for CASRRRTGRTINEQFF.